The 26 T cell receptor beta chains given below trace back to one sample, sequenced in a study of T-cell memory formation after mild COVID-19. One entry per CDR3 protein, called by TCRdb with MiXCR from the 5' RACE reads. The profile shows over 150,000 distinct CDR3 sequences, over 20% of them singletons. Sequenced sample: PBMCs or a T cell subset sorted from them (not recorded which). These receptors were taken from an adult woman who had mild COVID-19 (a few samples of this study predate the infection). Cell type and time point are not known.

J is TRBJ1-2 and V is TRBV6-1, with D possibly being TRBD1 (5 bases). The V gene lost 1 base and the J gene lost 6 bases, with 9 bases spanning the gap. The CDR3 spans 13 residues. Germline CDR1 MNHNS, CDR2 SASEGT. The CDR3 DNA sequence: TGTGCCAGCAGTGAAGGGGGGTTCCATGGCTACACCTTC. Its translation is CASSEGGFHGYTF.

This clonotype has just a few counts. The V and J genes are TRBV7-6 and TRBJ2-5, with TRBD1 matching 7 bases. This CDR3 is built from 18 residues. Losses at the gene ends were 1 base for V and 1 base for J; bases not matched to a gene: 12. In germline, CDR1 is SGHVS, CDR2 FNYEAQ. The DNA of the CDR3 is TGTGCCAGCAGCTTAGTAGTAGTTACGGGACAGCCCCAAGAGACCCAGTACTTC. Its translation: CASSLVVVTGQPQETQYF.

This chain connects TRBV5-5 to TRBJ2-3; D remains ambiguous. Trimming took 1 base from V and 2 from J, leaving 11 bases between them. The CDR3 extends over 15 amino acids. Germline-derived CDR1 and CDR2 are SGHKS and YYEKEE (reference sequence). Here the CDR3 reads CASSLLSRATDTQYF. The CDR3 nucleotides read TGTGCCAGCAGCTTGCTCAGCAGAGCCACAGATACGCAGTATTTT.

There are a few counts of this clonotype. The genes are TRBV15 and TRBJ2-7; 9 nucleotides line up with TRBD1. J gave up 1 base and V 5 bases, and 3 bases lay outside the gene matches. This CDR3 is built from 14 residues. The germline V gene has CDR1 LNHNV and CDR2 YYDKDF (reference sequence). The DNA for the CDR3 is TGTGCCACCAGCGCCGGGACAGGGTCCTACGAGCAGTACTTC. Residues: CATSAGTGSYEQYF.

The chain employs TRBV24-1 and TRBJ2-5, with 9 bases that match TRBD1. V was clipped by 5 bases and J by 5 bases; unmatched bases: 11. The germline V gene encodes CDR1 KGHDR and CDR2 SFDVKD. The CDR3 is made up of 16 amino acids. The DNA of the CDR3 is TGTGCCACCAGTGGCCAGGGACAGGGACCGTCCGAGACCCAGTACTTC. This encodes CATSGQGQGPSETQYF.

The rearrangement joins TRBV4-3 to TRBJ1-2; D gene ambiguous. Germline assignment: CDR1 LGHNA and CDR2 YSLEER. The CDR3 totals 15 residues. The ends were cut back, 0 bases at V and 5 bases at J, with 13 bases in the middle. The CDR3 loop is CASSQDKGNGYGYTF. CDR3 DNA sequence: TGCGCCAGCAGCCAAGATAAAGGGAACGGGTATGGCTACACCTTC.

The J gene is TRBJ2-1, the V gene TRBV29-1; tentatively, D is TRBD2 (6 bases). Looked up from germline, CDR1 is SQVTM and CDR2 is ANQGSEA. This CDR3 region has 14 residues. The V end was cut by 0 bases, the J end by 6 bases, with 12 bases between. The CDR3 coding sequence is TGCAGCGTTGAAGATCCTCTCGGGAGCAATGAGCAGTTCTTC. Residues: CSVEDPLGSNEQFF.

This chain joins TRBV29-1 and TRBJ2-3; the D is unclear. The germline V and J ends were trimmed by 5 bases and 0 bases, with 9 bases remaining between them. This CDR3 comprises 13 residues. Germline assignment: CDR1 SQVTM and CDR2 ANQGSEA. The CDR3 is CSVLGTSTDTQYF. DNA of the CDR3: TGCAGCGTTTTAGGTACTAGCACAGATACGCAGTATTTT.

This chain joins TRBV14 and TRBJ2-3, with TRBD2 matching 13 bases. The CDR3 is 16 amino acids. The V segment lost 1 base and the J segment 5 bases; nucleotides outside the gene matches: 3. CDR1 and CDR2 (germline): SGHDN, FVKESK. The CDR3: CASSQGTSGRLDTQYF. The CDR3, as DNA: TGTGCCAGCAGCCAAGGGACTAGCGGGAGATTAGATACGCAGTATTTT.

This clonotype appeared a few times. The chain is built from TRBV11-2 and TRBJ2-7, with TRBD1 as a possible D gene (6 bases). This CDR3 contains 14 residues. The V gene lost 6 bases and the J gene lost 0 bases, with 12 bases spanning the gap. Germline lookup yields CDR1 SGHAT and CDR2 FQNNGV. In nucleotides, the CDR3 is TGTGCCAGCAGGTACTCACAGGGCTCCTACGAGCAGTACTTC. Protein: CASRYSQGSYEQYF.

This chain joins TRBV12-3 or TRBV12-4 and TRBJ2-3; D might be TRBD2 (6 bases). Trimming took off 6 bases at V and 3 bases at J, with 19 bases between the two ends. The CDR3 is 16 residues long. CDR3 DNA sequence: TGTGCCAGCAGCCCCTCTTGGGGGGTAAAAACAGATACGCAGTATTTT. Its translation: CASSPSWGVKTDTQYF.

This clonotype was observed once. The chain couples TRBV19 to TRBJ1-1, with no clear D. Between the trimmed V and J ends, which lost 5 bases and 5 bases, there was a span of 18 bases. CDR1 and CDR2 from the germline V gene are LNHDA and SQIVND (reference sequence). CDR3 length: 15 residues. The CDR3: CASSHGLGGYTEAFF. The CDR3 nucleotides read TGTGCCAGTAGTCATGGCCTAGGTGGATATACTGAAGCTTTCTTT.

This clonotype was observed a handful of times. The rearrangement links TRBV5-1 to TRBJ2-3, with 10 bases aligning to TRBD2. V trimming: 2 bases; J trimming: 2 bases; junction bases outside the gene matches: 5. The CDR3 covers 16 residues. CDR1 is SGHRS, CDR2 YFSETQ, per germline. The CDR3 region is CASSFSGGPLTDTQYF. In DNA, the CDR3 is TGCGCCAGCAGCTTTAGCGGGGGGCCTCTCACAGATACGCAGTATTTT. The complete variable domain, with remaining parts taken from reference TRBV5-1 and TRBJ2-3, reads KAGVTQTPRYLIKTRGQQVTLSCSPISGHRSVSWYQQTPGQGLQFLFEYFSETQRNKGNFPGRFSGRQFSNSRSEMNVSTLELGDSALYLCASSFSGGPLTDTQYFGPGTRLTVL.

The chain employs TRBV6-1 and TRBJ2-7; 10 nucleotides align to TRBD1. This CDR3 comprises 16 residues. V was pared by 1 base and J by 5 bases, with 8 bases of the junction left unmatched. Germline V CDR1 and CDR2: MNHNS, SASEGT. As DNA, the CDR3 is TGTGCCAGCAGTGAAGTGGTCGGGACAGGGGCCGACGAGCAGTACTTC. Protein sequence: CASSEVVGTGADEQYF.

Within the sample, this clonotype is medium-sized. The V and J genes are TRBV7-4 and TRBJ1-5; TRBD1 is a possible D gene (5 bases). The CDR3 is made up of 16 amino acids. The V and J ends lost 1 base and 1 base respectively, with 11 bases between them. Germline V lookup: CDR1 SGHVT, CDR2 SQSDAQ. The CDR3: CASSLVVRESNQPQHF. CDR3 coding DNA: TGTGCCAGCAGCTTAGTAGTCAGGGAGAGCAATCAGCCCCAGCATTTT.

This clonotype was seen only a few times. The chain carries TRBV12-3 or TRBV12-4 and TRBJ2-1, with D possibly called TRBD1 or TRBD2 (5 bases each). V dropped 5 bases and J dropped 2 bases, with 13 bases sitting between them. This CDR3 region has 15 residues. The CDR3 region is CASSPGLGAYNEQFF. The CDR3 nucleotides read TGTGCCAGCAGTCCTGGCCTGGGGGCCTACAATGAGCAGTTCTTC.

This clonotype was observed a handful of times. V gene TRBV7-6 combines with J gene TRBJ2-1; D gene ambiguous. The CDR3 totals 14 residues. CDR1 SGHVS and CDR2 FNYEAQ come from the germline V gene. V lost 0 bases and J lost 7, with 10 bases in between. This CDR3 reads CASSLAGSVNEQFF. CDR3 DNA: TGTGCCAGCAGCTTAGCTGGTTCCGTGAATGAGCAGTTCTTC.

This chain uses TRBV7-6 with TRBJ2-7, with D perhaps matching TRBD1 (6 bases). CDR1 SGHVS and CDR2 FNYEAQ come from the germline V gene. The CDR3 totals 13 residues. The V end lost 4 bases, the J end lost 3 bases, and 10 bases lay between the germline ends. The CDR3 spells CASSSTGIYEQYF. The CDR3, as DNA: TGTGCCAGCAGCTCGACAGGTATCTACGAGCAGTACTTC.

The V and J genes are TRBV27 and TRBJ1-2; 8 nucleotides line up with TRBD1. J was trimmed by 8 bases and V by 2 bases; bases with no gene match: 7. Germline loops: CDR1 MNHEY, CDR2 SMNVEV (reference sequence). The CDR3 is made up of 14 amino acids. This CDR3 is CASSLAPTGVGYTF. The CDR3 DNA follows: TGTGCCAGCAGTTTAGCCCCGACAGGGGTCGGCTACACCTTC.

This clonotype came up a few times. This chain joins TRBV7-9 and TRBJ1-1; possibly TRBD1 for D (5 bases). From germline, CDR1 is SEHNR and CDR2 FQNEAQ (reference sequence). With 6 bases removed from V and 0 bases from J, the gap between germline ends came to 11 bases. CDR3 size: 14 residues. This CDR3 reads CASRDGALNTEAFF. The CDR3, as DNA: TGTGCCAGCAGGGATGGGGCTTTGAACACTGAAGCTTTCTTT.

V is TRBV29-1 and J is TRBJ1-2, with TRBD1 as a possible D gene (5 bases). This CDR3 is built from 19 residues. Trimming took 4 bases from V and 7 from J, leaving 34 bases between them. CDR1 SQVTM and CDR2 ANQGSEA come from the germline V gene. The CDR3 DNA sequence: TGCAGCGTTGCGGAGACAGAGCTAATACGCCCATATGGGGGAATTGGCTACACCTTC. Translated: CSVAETELIRPYGGIGYTF.

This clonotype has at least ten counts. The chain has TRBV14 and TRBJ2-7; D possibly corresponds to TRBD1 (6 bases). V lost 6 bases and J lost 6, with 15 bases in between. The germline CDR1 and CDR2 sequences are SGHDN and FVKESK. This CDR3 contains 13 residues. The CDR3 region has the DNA TGTGCCAGCAGTACGGACGTACAGGGCGAGCAGTACGTC. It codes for CASSTDVQGEQYV.

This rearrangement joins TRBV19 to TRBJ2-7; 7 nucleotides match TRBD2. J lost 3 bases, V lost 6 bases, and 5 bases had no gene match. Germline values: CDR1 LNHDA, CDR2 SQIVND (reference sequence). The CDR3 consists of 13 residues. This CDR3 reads CASSAWGGYEQYF. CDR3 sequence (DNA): TGTGCCAGTAGCGCCTGGGGGGGCTACGAGCAGTACTTC.

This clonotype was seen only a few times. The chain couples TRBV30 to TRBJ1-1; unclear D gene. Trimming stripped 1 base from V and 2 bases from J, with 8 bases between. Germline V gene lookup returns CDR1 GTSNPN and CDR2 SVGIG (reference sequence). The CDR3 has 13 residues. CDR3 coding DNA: TGTGCCTGGAGTGGAGGGTATAACACTGAAGCTTTCTTT. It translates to CAWSGGYNTEAFF.

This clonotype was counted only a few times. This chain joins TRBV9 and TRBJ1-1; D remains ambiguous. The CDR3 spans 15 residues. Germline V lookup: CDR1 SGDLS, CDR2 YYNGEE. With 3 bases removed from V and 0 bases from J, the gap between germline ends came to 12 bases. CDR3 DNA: TGTGCCAGCAGCGGAGCCGAGGGTCTGAACACTGAAGCTTTCTTT. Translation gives CASSGAEGLNTEAFF.

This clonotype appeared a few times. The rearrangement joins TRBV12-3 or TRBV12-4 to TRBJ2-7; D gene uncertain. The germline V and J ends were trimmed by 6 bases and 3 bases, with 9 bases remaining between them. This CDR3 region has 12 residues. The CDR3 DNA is TGTGCCAGCAGCCCCGCCTTCTACGAGCAGTACTTC. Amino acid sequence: CASSPAFYEQYF.